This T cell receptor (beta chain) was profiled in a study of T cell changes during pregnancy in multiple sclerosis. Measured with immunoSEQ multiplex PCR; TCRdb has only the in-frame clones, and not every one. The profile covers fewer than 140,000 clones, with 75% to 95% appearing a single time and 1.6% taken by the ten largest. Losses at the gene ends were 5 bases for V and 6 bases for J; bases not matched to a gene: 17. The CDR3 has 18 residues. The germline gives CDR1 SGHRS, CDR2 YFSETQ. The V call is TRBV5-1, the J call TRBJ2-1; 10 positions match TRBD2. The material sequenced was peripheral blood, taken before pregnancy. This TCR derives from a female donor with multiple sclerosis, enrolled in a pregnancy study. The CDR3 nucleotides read TGCGCCAGCAGAAGTGCTACGACAAGCGGGGGGGCGGGCAATGAGCAGTTCTTC. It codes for CASRSATTSGGAGNEQFF. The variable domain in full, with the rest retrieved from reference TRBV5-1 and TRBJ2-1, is KAGVTQTPRYLIKTRGQQVTLSCSPISGHRSVSWYQQTPGQGLQFLFEYFSETQRNKGNFPGRFSGRQFSNSRSEMNVSTLELGDSALYLCASRSATTSGGAGNEQFFGPGTRLTVL.